Shown below are 2 T cell receptor beta chains from a single sample sequenced in a study of type 1 regulatory T cells. TCRdb reanalysed the reads using MiXCR and keeps one entry per CDR3 protein. This sample carries fewer than 70,000 distinct CDR3 sequences, 63% of them seen once, and the ten largest clones take 7.6%. These receptors have no known antigen. Sequencing used cultured T cells, either the whole culture or a sorted T cell fraction (not recorded which). Noted subset: Tr1-enriched cell product generated in vitro against host alloantigens. The source of these receptors is a human donor in good health.

This clonotype rates as medium-sized. This chain joins TRBV28 and TRBJ2-3; D unresolved. Germline V gene sequence: CDR1 MDHEN, CDR2 SYDVKM. The CDR3 contains 13 residues. The V end lost 5 bases, the J end lost 5 bases, and 11 bases lay between the germline ends. The CDR3 protein is CASSAPLEDTQYF. The CDR3 DNA is TGTGCCAGCAGTGCGCCCCTAGAAGATACGCAGTATTTT.

This chain links TRBV15 with TRBJ1-6, with unresolved D. CDR3 length equals 14 residues. Germline CDR1 reads LNHNV; CDR2 reads YYDKDF (reference sequence). V was pared by 5 bases and J by 1 base, with 6 bases between. This CDR3 is CATSPWSYNSPLHF. The DNA for the CDR3 is TGTGCCACCAGCCCCTGGTCCTATAATTCACCCCTCCACTTT.